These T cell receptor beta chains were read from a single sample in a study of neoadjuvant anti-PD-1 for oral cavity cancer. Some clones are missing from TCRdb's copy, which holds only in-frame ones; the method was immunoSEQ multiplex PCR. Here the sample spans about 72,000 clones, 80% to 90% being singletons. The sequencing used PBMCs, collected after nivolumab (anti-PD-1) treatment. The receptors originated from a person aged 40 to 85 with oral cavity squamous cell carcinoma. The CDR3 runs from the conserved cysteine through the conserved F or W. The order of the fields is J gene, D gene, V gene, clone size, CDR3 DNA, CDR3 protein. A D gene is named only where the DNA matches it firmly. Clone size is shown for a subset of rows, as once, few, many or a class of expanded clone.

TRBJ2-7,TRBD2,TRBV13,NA,TGTGCCAGCAGCTTACCTAAAAGTATAGCGGGAGGGGTCCCCTCCTACGAGCAGTACTTC,CASSLPKSIAGGVPSYEQYF
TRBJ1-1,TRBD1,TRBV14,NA,TGTGCCAGCAGCCAAAGGGTGACAGGGGGGGCTTTCTTT,CASSQRVTGGAFF
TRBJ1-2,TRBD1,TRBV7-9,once,TGTGCCAGCAGCCCCCGGACAGGGGGCGGCTACACCTTC,CASSPRTGGGYTF
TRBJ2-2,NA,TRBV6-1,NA,TGTGCCAGCACCCGGACGGGGTGGGACACCGGGGAGCTGTTTTTT,CASTRTGWDTGELFF
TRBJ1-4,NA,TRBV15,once,TGTGCCACCAGCAGAGATCGGACAGTACGAGGTGAAAAACTGTTTTTT,CATSRDRTVRGEKLFF
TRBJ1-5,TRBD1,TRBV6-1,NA,TGTGCCAGCAGTGGCCCCCCCTGGGCAGGGGGAAAGCCCCAGCATTTT,CASSGPPWAGGKPQHF
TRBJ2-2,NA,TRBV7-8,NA,TGTGCCAGCAGCTTAGGTCTCCAGCAGGGCACCGGGGAGCTGTTTTTT,CASSLGLQQGTGELFF
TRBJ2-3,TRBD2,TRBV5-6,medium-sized,TGTGCCAGCAGCCCCGCAGGGCTAGCGGGATCAGATACGCAGTATTTT,CASSPAGLAGSDTQYF
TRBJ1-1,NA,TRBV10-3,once,TGTGCCATCAGTGTCGCGGAGATGAACACTGAAGCTTTCTTT,CAISVAEMNTEAFF
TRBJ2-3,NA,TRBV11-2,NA,TGTGCCAGCAGCCCCCAGAGTGCCTCCACAGATACGCAGTATTTT,CASSPQSASTDTQYF
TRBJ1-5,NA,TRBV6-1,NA,TGTGCCAGCACTCCCGGGGGAGGGAGCAATCAGCCCCAGCATTTT,CASTPGGGSNQPQHF
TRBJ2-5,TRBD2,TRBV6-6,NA,TGTGCCAGCACCAACGGGGGGTACCGAGGGGAGACCCAGTACTTC,CASTNGGYRGETQYF
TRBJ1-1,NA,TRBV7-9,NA,TGTGCCAGCAGCTTCGGGCGGACGAACACTGAAGCTTTCTTT,CASSFGRTNTEAFF
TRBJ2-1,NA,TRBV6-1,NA,TGTGCCAGCAGTGAAGCGGGGGTGGAGGTGGGGAATGAGCAGTTCTTC,CASSEAGVEVGNEQFF
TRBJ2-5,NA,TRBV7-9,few,TGTGCCAGCAGCTTTGGACTTCAAGAGACCCAGTACTTC,CASSFGLQETQYF
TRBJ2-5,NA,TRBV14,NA,TGTGCCAGCAGCCAAGGGTTAGGAGGGAAAGAGACCCAGTACTTC,CASSQGLGGKETQYF
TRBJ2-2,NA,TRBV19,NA,TGTGCCAGTTCCCGCGGACTCCCCACCGGGGAGCTGTTTTTT,CASSRGLPTGELFF
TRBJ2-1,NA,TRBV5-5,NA,TGTGCCAGCAGCCCTTTCGGCAATGAGCAGTTCTTC,CASSPFGNEQFF
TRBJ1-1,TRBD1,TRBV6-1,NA,TGTGCCAGCAGGCCGGGACAGCCTGAAGCTTTCTTT,CASRPGQPEAFF
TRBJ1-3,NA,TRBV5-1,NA,TGCGCCAGCAGCTTGGGGGATTCTGGAAACACCATATATTTT,CASSLGDSGNTIYF
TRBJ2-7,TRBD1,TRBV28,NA,TGTGCCAGCAGTCAATCGGGACAGGGAGCCTACGAGCAGTACTTC,CASSQSGQGAYEQYF
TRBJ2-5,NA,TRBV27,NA,TGTGCCAGCAGTTTGATGATGACAGAGGGGGAAGAGACCCAGTACTTC,CASSLMMTEGEETQYF
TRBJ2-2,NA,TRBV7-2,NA,TGTGCCAGCAGCCAATACACCGGGGAGCTGTTTTTT,CASSQYTGELFF
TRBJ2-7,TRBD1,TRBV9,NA,TGTGCCAGCAGCCCCCAGGACAGGGTCGAGCAGTACTTC,CASSPQDRVEQYF